A selection of T cell receptor beta chains follows, all from one sample in a study of cytomegalovirus exposure and HLA in healthy donors. Using immunoSEQ multiplex PCR, the repertoire was profiled, and TCRdb retains in-frame clones only, with some absent. The sample totals some 70,000 clones. The sequenced sample consisted of PBMCs. The receptor set was obtained from a man between 40 and 49 years old in good health and CMV-seronegative. Each CDR3 is given with its conserved first and last residue. The order of the fields is CDR3 DNA, CDR3 protein, D gene, J gene, V gene. D genes are given only for firm matches.

CDR3 DNA: TGTGCCAGCAGTAACAGGGGGAAGAACACTGAAGCTTTCTTT
CDR3 protein: CASSNRGKNTEAFF
D gene: TRBD1
J gene: TRBJ1-1
V gene: TRBV6-5

CDR3 DNA: TGTGCCAGCAGCTTAGACCGGGGTGGGAGCACTGAAGCTTTCTTT
CDR3 protein: CASSLDRGGSTEAFF
D gene: -
J gene: TRBJ1-1
V gene: TRBV11-2

CDR3 DNA: TGTGCCAGCAGCCAAGTTCGGGGGACCTACAATGAGCAGTTCTTC
CDR3 protein: CASSQVRGTYNEQFF
D gene: -
J gene: TRBJ2-1
V gene: TRBV4-2

CDR3 DNA: TGCGCCAGCAGCTTGGAACAGGCTAGCACAGATACGCAGTATTTT
CDR3 protein: CASSLEQASTDTQYF
D gene: -
J gene: TRBJ2-3
V gene: TRBV5-1

CDR3 DNA: TGTGCCAGCAGTCTGCTTTTGGGCAGCTCCTATGGCTACACCTTC
CDR3 protein: CASSLLLGSSYGYTF
D gene: -
J gene: TRBJ1-2
V gene: TRBV6-5

CDR3 DNA: TGTGCCAGCAGCGAGACAGGGGGAACCTATGGCTACACCTTC
CDR3 protein: CASSETGGTYGYTF
D gene: TRBD1
J gene: TRBJ1-2
V gene: TRBV5-6

CDR3 DNA: TGTGCCAGTAGTATAACCAGGTCCTCTGGAAACACCATATATTTT
CDR3 protein: CASSITRSSGNTIYF
D gene: -
J gene: TRBJ1-3
V gene: TRBV19

CDR3 DNA: TGTGCCAGCAGCCCCAACCACAGGGGACCTCAGCCCCAGCATTTT
CDR3 protein: CASSPNHRGPQPQHF
D gene: TRBD1
J gene: TRBJ1-5
V gene: TRBV27

CDR3 DNA: TGCGCCAGCAGCCCGCTGCAGACAGGGCTCTACGAGCAGTACTTC
CDR3 protein: CASSPLQTGLYEQYF
D gene: TRBD1
J gene: TRBJ2-7
V gene: TRBV4-1

CDR3 DNA: TGTGCCAGCAATCCGAGGGGGGGCTCGAACACTGAAGCTTTCTTT
CDR3 protein: CASNPRGGSNTEAFF
D gene: -
J gene: TRBJ1-1
V gene: TRBV6-1

CDR3 DNA: TGTGCCAGCAGTTACCCGGGGTACAATTCACCCCTCCACTTT
CDR3 protein: CASSYPGYNSPLHF
D gene: -
J gene: TRBJ1-6
V gene: TRBV6-5

CDR3 DNA: TGTGCCAGCAGTGGCCCACTCAACAGGGTACATAATTCACCCCTCCACTTT
CDR3 protein: CASSGPLNRVHNSPLHF
D gene: -
J gene: TRBJ1-6
V gene: TRBV6-1

CDR3 DNA: TGCGCCAGCAGCCAGTCGATACAGGGCCCAGCACCCCTCCACTTT
CDR3 protein: CASSQSIQGPAPLHF
D gene: -
J gene: TRBJ1-6
V gene: TRBV4-1

CDR3 DNA: TGTGCCAGCGGCCCAGACAGGCAGGGCTACACCTTC
CDR3 protein: CASGPDRQGYTF
D gene: -
J gene: TRBJ1-2
V gene: TRBV6-5

CDR3 DNA: TGTGCCAGCTCACCCGACAGGGGGGCTTCCAATGAGCAGTTCTTC
CDR3 protein: CASSPDRGASNEQFF
D gene: TRBD1
J gene: TRBJ2-1
V gene: TRBV18

CDR3 DNA: TGTGCCAGCTCACGACGGACAGTTGAAGGCGGTGAGCAGTTCTTC
CDR3 protein: CASSRRTVEGGEQFF
D gene: -
J gene: TRBJ2-1
V gene: TRBV18

CDR3 DNA: TGTGCCAGCAGCTTAGATCAGCGGACTCGGAATTCACCCCTCCACTTT
CDR3 protein: CASSLDQRTRNSPLHF
D gene: -
J gene: TRBJ1-6
V gene: TRBV11-2

CDR3 DNA: TGTGCCATCAATGGCGGGGGGGCCTACAATGAGCAGTTCTTC
CDR3 protein: CAINGGGAYNEQFF
D gene: TRBD2
J gene: TRBJ2-1
V gene: TRBV10-3

CDR3 DNA: TGTGCCAGCACCCGTCTGTCGGGTTCACCCCTCCACTTT
CDR3 protein: CASTRLSGSPLHF
D gene: -
J gene: TRBJ1-6
V gene: TRBV6-1

CDR3 DNA: TGTGCCTGGAGTGAGTTCAGGGGGCTTTCCTACGAGCAGTACTTC
CDR3 protein: CAWSEFRGLSYEQYF
D gene: TRBD1
J gene: TRBJ2-7
V gene: TRBV30

CDR3 DNA: TGTGCCAGCAGCCAAGAGGCCTATAGCGGGGGGTTGGAGACCCAGTACTTC
CDR3 protein: CASSQEAYSGGLETQYF
D gene: TRBD2
J gene: TRBJ2-5
V gene: TRBV4-2

CDR3 DNA: TGTGCCAGCAGTAGATCAGGGCTTAGCAATCAGCCCCAGCATTTT
CDR3 protein: CASSRSGLSNQPQHF
D gene: -
J gene: TRBJ1-5
V gene: TRBV27

CDR3 DNA: TGTGCCAGCAGCTCCGGACAGGGGAGGTGGTCACCCCTCCACTTT
CDR3 protein: CASSSGQGRWSPLHF
D gene: TRBD1
J gene: TRBJ1-6
V gene: TRBV13

CDR3 DNA: TGTGCCAGCAGTGAGGTGGGACAGCCCCGTAACTATGGCTACACCTTC
CDR3 protein: CASSEVGQPRNYGYTF
D gene: TRBD1
J gene: TRBJ1-2
V gene: TRBV6-1

CDR3 DNA: TGTGCCAGCAGCACCCCCCTAGCGGGGGGAGACAATGAGCAGTTCTTC
CDR3 protein: CASSTPLAGGDNEQFF
D gene: TRBD2
J gene: TRBJ2-1
V gene: TRBV9

CDR3 DNA: TGTGCCAGCAGTTACTCCAACGGGGCAGGGGATGGCGAGCAGTACTTC
CDR3 protein: CASSYSNGAGDGEQYF
D gene: -
J gene: TRBJ2-7
V gene: TRBV6-5

CDR3 DNA: TGTGCCAGCTCGGCAGGAACCAATGAAAAACTGTTTTTT
CDR3 protein: CASSAGTNEKLFF
D gene: -
J gene: TRBJ1-4
V gene: TRBV18

CDR3 DNA: TGTGCCAGCAGCGGTGGGACAGGGGATAATCAGCCCCAGCATTTT
CDR3 protein: CASSGGTGDNQPQHF
D gene: TRBD1
J gene: TRBJ1-5
V gene: TRBV5-6

CDR3 DNA: TGTGCCAGCAGGAGACAGGGGAGCTCCTATAATTCACCCCTCCACTTT
CDR3 protein: CASRRQGSSYNSPLHF
D gene: TRBD1
J gene: TRBJ1-6
V gene: TRBV27

CDR3 DNA: TGCAGCGTTGAAGAAAGTAAGGGGTACAATGAGCAGTTCTTC
CDR3 protein: CSVEESKGYNEQFF
D gene: -
J gene: TRBJ2-1
V gene: TRBV29-1

CDR3 DNA: TGTGCCAGTAGTAACCGCCGGGACAGGGTTAAATTCACCGGGGAGCTGTTTTTT
CDR3 protein: CASSNRRDRVKFTGELFF
D gene: TRBD1
J gene: TRBJ2-2
V gene: TRBV19

CDR3 DNA: TGTGCCAGCCTACAGGGGCGAGGGGATACGCAGTATTTT
CDR3 protein: CASLQGRGDTQYF
D gene: TRBD1
J gene: TRBJ2-3
V gene: TRBV7-2